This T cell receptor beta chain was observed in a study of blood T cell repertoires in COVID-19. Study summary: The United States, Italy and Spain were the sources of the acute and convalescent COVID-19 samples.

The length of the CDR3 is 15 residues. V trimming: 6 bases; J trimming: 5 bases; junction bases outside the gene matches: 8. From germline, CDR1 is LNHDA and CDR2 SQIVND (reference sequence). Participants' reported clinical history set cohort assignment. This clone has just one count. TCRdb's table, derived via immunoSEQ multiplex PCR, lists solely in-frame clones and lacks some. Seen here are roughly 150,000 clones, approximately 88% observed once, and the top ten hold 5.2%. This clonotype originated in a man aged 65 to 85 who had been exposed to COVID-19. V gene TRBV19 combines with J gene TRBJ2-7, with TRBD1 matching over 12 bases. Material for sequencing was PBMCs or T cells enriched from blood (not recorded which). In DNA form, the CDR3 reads TGTGCCAGTAGCGTGGGACAGGGGGCGGTAAACGAGCAGTACTTC. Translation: CASSVGQGAVNEQYF.